This is a list of T cell receptor beta chains from one sample in a study of control samples from healthy donors and cancer patients. Sequencing was performed with immunoSEQ multiplex PCR; in TCRdb, only in-frame clones are kept and a portion is missing. The table lists 130,000 or so clones, about 92% of them singletons. The sequencing input was blood. All receptors derive from a woman between 45 and 60 years old in good health. The conserved cysteine and the conserved F or W are not part of the CDR3 here. Size is omitted from some rows. Given values are once, few, many or a class for expanded clones.

cdr3_length: 12; clone_size: -; j_call: TRBJ1-2; v_call: TRBV6-5; cdr3_aa: ASSYSGGLYDYT
cdr3_length: 11; clone_size: -; j_call: TRBJ1-1; v_call: TRBV10-3; cdr3_aa: AIKTGGNTEAF
cdr3_length: 15; clone_size: -; j_call: TRBJ2-2; v_call: TRBV3-1/TRBV3-2; cdr3_aa: ASSQIAGQGGAGELF
cdr3_length: 10; clone_size: -; j_call: TRBJ2-7; v_call: TRBV30; cdr3_aa: AWSVQTYEQY
cdr3_length: 13; clone_size: -; j_call: TRBJ2-1; v_call: TRBV29-1; cdr3_aa: SLFGGGSSYNEQF
cdr3_length: 12; clone_size: -; j_call: TRBJ2-1; v_call: TRBV2; cdr3_aa: ASDRGVIYNEQF
cdr3_length: 11; clone_size: -; j_call: TRBJ1-1; v_call: TRBV18; cdr3_aa: ASSPQLNTEAF
cdr3_length: 9; clone_size: -; j_call: TRBJ2-1; v_call: TRBV20-1; cdr3_aa: SEAGVDEQF
cdr3_length: 10; clone_size: -; j_call: TRBJ2-1; v_call: TRBV5-1; cdr3_aa: ASSLKGHEQF
cdr3_length: 10; clone_size: -; j_call: TRBJ2-1; v_call: TRBV5-1; cdr3_aa: ASSLGSYEQF
cdr3_length: 16; clone_size: -; j_call: TRBJ1-1; v_call: TRBV12-5; cdr3_aa: ASGLVRSLSDKNTEAF
cdr3_length: 10; clone_size: -; j_call: TRBJ1-3; v_call: TRBV9; cdr3_aa: ASRGAGNTIY
cdr3_length: 20; clone_size: -; j_call: TRBJ2-3; v_call: TRBV28; cdr3_aa: ASSFGTLKRLAGGGSADTQY
cdr3_length: 13; clone_size: -; j_call: TRBJ1-6; v_call: TRBV7-9; cdr3_aa: ASSFVGTGKSPLH
cdr3_length: 14; clone_size: -; j_call: TRBJ2-5; v_call: TRBV28; cdr3_aa: ASSKTGPGYQETQY
cdr3_length: 13; clone_size: -; j_call: TRBJ2-5; v_call: TRBV9; cdr3_aa: ASSVTPTIRETQY
cdr3_length: 11; clone_size: -; j_call: TRBJ1-1; v_call: TRBV6-5; cdr3_aa: ASLRDRGLAAF
cdr3_length: 11; clone_size: -; j_call: TRBJ1-1; v_call: TRBV20-1; cdr3_aa: SASRSGVTEAF
cdr3_length: 11; clone_size: -; j_call: TRBJ2-7; v_call: TRBV19; cdr3_aa: ASSTTIGDEQY
cdr3_length: 15; clone_size: once; j_call: TRBJ1-5; v_call: TRBV5-5; cdr3_aa: ASSARDRGVGNQPQH
cdr3_length: 11; clone_size: -; j_call: TRBJ1-1; v_call: TRBV5-1; cdr3_aa: ASSEPGVDPAF
cdr3_length: 10; clone_size: -; j_call: TRBJ2-7; v_call: TRBV2; cdr3_aa: ASSEEPYEQY
cdr3_length: 11; clone_size: -; j_call: TRBJ1-2; v_call: TRBV10-3; cdr3_aa: AIRATGKEGYT